The source of this TCR beta chain is a study of spatial heterogeneity in lung cancer. Study outcomes and limitations: Ubiquitous and regional expanded TCR counts tracked ubiquitous and regional nonsynonymous mutations, respectively. Counts of expanded intratumoral alpha and beta TCRs tracked tumor mutation counts.

Time point: sample taken at primary tumor resection. This clonotype is judged medium-sized. What it binds is unknown. One entry per CDR3 protein, called by TCRdb with MiXCR from the 5' RACE reads. The sample carries roughly 1,500 distinct CDR3 sequences, 10% to 13% recorded once. The V gene lost 10 bases and the J gene lost 5 bases, with 15 bases spanning the gap. Germline V lookup: CDR1 SGHTA, CDR2 FQGNSA. There are 12 residues in the CDR3. The receptor's source is a male donor with early-stage non-small cell lung cancer. The sample was lung tumor tissue, taken at surgery. J is TRBJ2-7 and V is TRBV7-2, with D unresolved. CDR3 nucleotide sequence: TGTGCCATGCCTAGGAGATGGGACGAGCAGTACTTC. Protein: CAMPRRWDEQYF.